The clone carrying this T cell receptor beta chain was observed a few times. Its antigen remains unidentified. Whole blood was used without fractionation, so all unsorted peripheral T cells were included. Reverse transcription used 450 to 500 ng RNA and constant-region primers for alpha and beta. Separate chain-specific third strand synthesis with multiplexing indices produced the alpha and beta libraries. TCRdb called the 5' RACE reads again in MiXCR, with one record for every CDR3 protein. This table has roughly 11,000 distinct CDR3 sequences, approximately 5% appearing once. This entry comes from a study of HIV-infected patients and healthy controls. Notes on the study in general: CDR3 sharing between individuals was lower in HIV-infected patients than in healthy controls. Mean usage of eight alpha and eight beta V genes differed significantly in HIV-infected patients versus controls.

CDR1 and CDR2 from the germline V gene are SEHNR and FQNEAQ (reference sequence). Trimming removed 4 bases from V and 0 bases from J, with 8 bases in between. The CDR3 length is 14 residues. This clonotype originated in an adult in good health. The V call is TRBV7-9, the J call TRBJ2-3; D not resolved. Specimen: blood. The CDR3, as DNA: TGTGCCAGCAGCTCCTTGGGAAGCACAGATACGCAGTATTTT. Translation gives CASSSLGSTDTQYF.